This record concerns one T cell receptor beta chain sequence. Its target is not known. Using constant-segment primers, 5'RACE produced TCR alpha and TCR beta cDNA libraries carrying sample barcodes and UMIs. Each CDR3 protein is one row after TCRdb ran MiXCR on the 5' RACE reads. The sample shows about 110,000 distinct CDR3 sequences, over 15% of them seen only once. The CDR3 runs 16 residues. The junction had 9 bases not matched to a gene; V was cut back by 5 bases and J by 4 bases. CDR1 is LNHNV, CDR2 YYDKDF, per germline (reference sequence). The data belong to a study of T-cell memory formation after mild COVID-19. Overall study: Most TCR clusters belonged to a single donor. Overall study findings and caveats: Clones shrinking between day 15 and 85 showed a balanced CD4/CD8 split, and those that grew later tilted toward CD4+.

What was sequenced was PBMCs or a T cell subset sorted from them (not recorded which). The chain joins TRBV15 to TRBJ2-7; TRBD1 aligns across 12 bases. The sequence derives from a man aged 18 to 35 who had mild COVID-19 (a few samples of this study predate the infection). Cell type and time point are not known. CDR3 nucleotide sequence: TGTGCCACCAGCGCGTACCGGGACAGGGGGCGGTACGAGCAGTACTTC. Its translation is CATSAYRDRGRYEQYF. The full variable domain, completed using reference TRBV15 and TRBJ2-7, is DAMVIQNPRYQVTQFGKPVTLSCSQTLNHNVMYWYQQKSSQAPKLLFHYYDKDFNNEADTPDNFQSRRPNTSFCFLDIRSPGLGDTAMYLCATSAYRDRGRYEQYFGPGTRLTVT.